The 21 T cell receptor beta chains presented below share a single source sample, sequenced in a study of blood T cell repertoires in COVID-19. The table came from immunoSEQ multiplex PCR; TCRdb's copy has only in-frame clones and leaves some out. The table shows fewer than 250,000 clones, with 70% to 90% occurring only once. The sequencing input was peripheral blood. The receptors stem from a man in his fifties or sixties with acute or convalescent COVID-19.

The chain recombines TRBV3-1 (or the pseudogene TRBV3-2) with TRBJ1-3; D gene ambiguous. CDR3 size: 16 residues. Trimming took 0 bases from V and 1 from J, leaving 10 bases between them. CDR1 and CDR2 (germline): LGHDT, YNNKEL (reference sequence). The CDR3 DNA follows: TGTGCCAGCAGCCAAGATTTCAGTATTTCTGGAAACACCATATATTTT. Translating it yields CASSQDFSISGNTIYF.

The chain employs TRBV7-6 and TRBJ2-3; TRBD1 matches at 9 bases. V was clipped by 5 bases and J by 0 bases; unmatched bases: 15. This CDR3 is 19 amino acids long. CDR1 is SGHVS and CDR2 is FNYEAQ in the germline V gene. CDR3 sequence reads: CASSPLGRTGVSSTDTQYF. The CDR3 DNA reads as TGTGCCAGCAGCCCCCTCGGTCGGACAGGGGTTTCCAGCACAGATACGCAGTATTTT.

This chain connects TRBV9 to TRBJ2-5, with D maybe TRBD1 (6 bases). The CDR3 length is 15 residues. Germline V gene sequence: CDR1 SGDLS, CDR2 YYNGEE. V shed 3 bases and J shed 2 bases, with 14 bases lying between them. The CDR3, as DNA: TGTGCCAGCAGCGGAGGCCCTGGACAGCAAGAGACCCAGTACTTC. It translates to CASSGGPGQQETQYF.

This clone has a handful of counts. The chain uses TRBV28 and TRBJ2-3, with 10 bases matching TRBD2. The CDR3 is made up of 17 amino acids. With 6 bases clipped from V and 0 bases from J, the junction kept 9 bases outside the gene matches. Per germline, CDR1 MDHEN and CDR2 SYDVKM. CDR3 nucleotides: TGTGCCAGCAGCCAACTCAAGCGGGGGGGTAGCACAGATACGCAGTATTTT. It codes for CASSQLKRGGSTDTQYF.

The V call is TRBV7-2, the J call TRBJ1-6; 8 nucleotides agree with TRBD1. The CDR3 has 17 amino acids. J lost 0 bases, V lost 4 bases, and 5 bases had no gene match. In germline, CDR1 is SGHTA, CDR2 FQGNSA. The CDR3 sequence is CASSYWTGSSYNSPLHF. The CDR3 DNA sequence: TGTGCCAGCAGCTACTGGACAGGGAGCTCCTATAATTCACCCCTCCACTTT.

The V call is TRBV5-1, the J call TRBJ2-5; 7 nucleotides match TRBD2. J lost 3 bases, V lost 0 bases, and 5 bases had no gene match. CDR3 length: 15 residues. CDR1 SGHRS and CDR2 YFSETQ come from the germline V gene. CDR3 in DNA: TGCGCCAGCAGCTTGGTTGGCGGGGGAGAAGAGACCCAGTACTTC. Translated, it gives CASSLVGGGEETQYF.

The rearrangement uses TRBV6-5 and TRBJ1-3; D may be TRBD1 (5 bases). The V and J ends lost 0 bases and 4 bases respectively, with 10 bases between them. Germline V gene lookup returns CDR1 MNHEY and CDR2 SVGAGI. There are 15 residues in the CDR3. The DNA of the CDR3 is TGTGCCAGCAGTTACTCGGCGACAGCCGGAAACACCATATATTTT. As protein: CASSYSATAGNTIYF.

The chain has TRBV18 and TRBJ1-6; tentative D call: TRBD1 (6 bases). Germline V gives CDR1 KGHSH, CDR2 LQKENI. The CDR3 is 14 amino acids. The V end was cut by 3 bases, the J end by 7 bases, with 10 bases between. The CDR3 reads CASSPDRRNSPLHF. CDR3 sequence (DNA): TGTGCCAGCTCACCGGACAGACGAAATTCACCCCTCCACTTT.

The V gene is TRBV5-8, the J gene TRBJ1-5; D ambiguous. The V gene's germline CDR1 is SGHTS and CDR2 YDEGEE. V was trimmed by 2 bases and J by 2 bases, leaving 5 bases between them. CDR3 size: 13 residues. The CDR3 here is CASSFGGNQPQHF. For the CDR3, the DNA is TGTGCCAGCAGCTTCGGGGGCAATCAGCCCCAGCATTTT. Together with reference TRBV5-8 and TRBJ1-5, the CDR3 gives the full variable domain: EAGVTQSPTHLIKTRGQQATLRCSPISGHTSVYWYQQALGLGLQFLLWYDEGEERNRGNFPPRFSGRQFPNYSSELNVNALELEDSALYLCASSFGGNQPQHFGDGTRLSIL.

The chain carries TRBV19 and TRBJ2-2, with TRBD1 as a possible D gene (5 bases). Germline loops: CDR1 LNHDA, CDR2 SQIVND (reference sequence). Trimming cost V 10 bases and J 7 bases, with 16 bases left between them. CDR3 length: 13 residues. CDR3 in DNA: TGTGCCACCACCGCAGGGTCCGGCGGGGAGCTGTTTTTT. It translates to CATTAGSGGELFF.

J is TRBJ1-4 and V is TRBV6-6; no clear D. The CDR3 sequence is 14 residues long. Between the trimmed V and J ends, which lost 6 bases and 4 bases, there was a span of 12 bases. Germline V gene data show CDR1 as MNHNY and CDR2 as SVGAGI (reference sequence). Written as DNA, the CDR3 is TGTGCCAGCAGCTCCGGGATTCGTAATGAAAAACTGTTTTTT. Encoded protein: CASSSGIRNEKLFF.

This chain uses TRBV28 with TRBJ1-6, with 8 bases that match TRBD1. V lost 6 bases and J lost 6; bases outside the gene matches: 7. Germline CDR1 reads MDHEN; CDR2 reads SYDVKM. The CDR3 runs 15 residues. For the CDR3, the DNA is TGTGCCAGCAGACCCGGGACAGGCACTAATTCACCCCTCCACTTT. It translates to CASRPGTGTNSPLHF.

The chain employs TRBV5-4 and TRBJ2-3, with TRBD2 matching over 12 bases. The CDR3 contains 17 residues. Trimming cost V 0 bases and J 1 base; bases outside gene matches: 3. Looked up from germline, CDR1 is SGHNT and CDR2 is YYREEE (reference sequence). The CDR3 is CASSLGSSGGGTDTQYF. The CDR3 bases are TGTGCCAGCAGCTTGGGGTCTAGCGGGGGGGGCACAGATACGCAGTATTTT. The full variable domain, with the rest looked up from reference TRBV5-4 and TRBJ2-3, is ETGVTQSPTHLIKTRGQQVTLRCSSQSGHNTVSWYQQALGQGPQFIFQYYREEENGRGNFPPRFSGLQFPNYSSELNVNALELDDSALYLCASSLGSSGGGTDTQYFGPGTRLTVL.

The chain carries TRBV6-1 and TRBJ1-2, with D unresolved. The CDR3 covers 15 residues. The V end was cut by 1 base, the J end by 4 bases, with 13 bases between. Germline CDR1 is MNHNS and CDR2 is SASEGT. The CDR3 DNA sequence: TGTGCCAGCAGTGAAGGTCCGGCAGGAGGCTATGGCTACACCTTC. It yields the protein CASSEGPAGGYGYTF.

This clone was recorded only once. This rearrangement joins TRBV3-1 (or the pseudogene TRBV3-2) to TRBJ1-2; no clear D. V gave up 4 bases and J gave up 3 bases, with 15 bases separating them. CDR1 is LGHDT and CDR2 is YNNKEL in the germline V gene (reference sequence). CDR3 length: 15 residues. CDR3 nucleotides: TGTGCCAGCAGCCCCCGGGCCCGCGGGGACTATGGCTACACCTTC. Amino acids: CASSPRARGDYGYTF.

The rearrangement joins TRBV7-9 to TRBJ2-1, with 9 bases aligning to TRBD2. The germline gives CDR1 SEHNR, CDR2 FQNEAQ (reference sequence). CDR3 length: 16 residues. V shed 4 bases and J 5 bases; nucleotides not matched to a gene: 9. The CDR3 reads CASSSLGSGGHNEQFF. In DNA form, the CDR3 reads TGTGCCAGCAGCTCCTTGGGGAGCGGGGGGCACAATGAGCAGTTCTTC.

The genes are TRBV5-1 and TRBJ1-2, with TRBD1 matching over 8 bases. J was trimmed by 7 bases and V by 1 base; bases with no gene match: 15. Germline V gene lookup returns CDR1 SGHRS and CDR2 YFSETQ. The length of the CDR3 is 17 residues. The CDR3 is CASSLPGTGLRGLGYTF. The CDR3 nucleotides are TGCGCCAGCAGCTTGCCCGGGACAGGTTTAAGGGGTCTTGGCTACACCTTC.

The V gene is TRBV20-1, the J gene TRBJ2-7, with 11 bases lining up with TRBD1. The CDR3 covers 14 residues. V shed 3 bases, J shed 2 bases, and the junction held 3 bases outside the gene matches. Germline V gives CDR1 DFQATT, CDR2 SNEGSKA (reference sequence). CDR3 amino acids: CSASRGQGAYEQYF. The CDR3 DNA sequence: TGCAGTGCTAGTCGGGGACAGGGGGCCTACGAGCAGTACTTC.

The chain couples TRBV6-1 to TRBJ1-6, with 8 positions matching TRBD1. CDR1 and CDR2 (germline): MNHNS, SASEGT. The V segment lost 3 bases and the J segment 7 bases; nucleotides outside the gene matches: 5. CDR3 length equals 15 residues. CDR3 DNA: TGTGCCAGCAGTGACCAGGGGGCGCGAAATTCACCCCTCCACTTT. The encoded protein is CASSDQGARNSPLHF.

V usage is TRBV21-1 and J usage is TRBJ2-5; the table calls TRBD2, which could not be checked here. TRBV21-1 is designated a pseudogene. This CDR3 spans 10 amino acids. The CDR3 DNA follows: TGTGCCCCGTGTCCTAGAGCCCAGTACTTC. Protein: CAPCPRAQYF.

The CDR3 loop is CASSPGRLSNQPQHF. CDR3 nucleotides: TGTGCCAGCTCACCCGGCAGACTTAGCAATCAGCCCCAGCATTTT. The chain uses TRBV18 and TRBJ1-5; D unresolved. Germline lookup yields CDR1 KGHSH and CDR2 LQKENI. The V gene lost 3 bases and the J gene lost 0 bases, with 9 bases spanning the gap. This CDR3 contains 15 residues.